This T cell receptor beta chain was identified during a study of response to subunit inactivated influenza vaccine. General study findings and limits: There was a suggestion from the authors that each seasonal influenza vaccination recruits few new T cells.

The CDR3 contains 15 residues. V lost 4 bases to trimming and J lost 0 bases; unmatched junction nucleotides: 9. CDR1 and CDR2 (germline): SQVTM, ANQGSEA. One entry per CDR3 protein, called by TCRdb with MiXCR from the RT-PCR reads. Here the sample spans roughly 650,000 distinct CDR3 sequences, approximately 15% being singletons. As for this clonotype: Its antigen is undetermined.

The source was PBMCs from blood, collected about 14 days before vaccination. The genes are TRBV29-1 and TRBJ2-7, with 7 bases matching TRBD1. The sequence derives from a man between 45 and 60 years old who received an inactivated influenza vaccine. As DNA, the CDR3 is TGCAGCGTTGTGTGGGCGACAGGGAGCTCCTACGAGCAGTACTTC. Translating gives CSVVWATGSSYEQYF.